Listed below are T cell receptor beta chains from one sample, sequenced in a study of identical twins. One entry per CDR3 protein, called by TCRdb with MiXCR from the 5' RACE reads. The sample contains 550,000 to 700,000 distinct CDR3 sequences, 9.5% to 10% of which appear only once. The same data also went into a second study, on yellow fever vaccine responses in identical twins.

The specimen sequenced was PBMCs. These receptors all stem from a young woman in good health. The CDR3 runs from the conserved cysteine through the conserved F or W. Fields, in order: CDR3 DNA, CDR3 protein, D gene, V gene, J gene, clone size. The D gene is left open where the match is weak. Size values are once, few and many counts, or a class for expanded clones, and some rows have none.

CDR3 DNA: TGCAGCGCTGGGACTAGAGGCGGTGAGCAGTTCTTC; CDR3 protein: CSAGTRGGEQFF; D gene: TRBD2; V gene: TRBV29-1; J gene: TRBJ2-1; clone size: few
CDR3 DNA: TGTGCCAGCAGCTTTTTACCCGGGGGGTCTAACGAGCAGTACTTC; CDR3 protein: CASSFLPGGSNEQYF; D gene: TRBD2; V gene: TRBV7-8; J gene: TRBJ2-7; clone size: many
CDR3 DNA: TGTGCCAGCTCACGGGTCCCAGGGATCGAGCAGTACTTC; CDR3 protein: CASSRVPGIEQYF; D gene: -; V gene: TRBV18; J gene: TRBJ2-7; clone size: many
CDR3 DNA: TGCAGTGCTCCCGGAATGGGGGGACAGGGTCTCTACGAGCAGTACTTC; CDR3 protein: CSAPGMGGQGLYEQYF; D gene: TRBD1; V gene: TRBV20-1; J gene: TRBJ2-7; clone size: many
CDR3 DNA: TGTGCCAGCAGGATGACTAGCGGGGCCACCGGGGAGCTGTTTTTT; CDR3 protein: CASRMTSGATGELFF; D gene: TRBD2; V gene: TRBV2; J gene: TRBJ2-2; clone size: -
CDR3 DNA: TGTGCCAGCAGCTTAATCACTAGCGGGAGAAGCTACAATGAGCAGTTCTTC; CDR3 protein: CASSLITSGRSYNEQFF; D gene: TRBD2; V gene: TRBV7-9; J gene: TRBJ2-1; clone size: -
CDR3 DNA: TGTGCCAGCAGCTTTGAAAGGGTCTCTTCACCCCTCCACTTT; CDR3 protein: CASSFERVSSPLHF; D gene: -; V gene: TRBV7-9; J gene: TRBJ1-6; clone size: -
CDR3 DNA: TGTGCCAGCAGCCAGGGGTTAGGGCTGTTTTTT; CDR3 protein: CASSQGLGLFF; D gene: -; V gene: TRBV7-9; J gene: TRBJ1-4; clone size: -
CDR3 DNA: TGTGCCAGCAGTTACGGAGGCAACCAAGAGACCCAGTACTTC; CDR3 protein: CASSYGGNQETQYF; D gene: -; V gene: TRBV6-5; J gene: TRBJ2-5; clone size: few
CDR3 DNA: TGTGCCAGCAGTTACTGGGCCGGAGGAAGGGAGACCCAGTACTTC; CDR3 protein: CASSYWAGGRETQYF; D gene: -; V gene: TRBV6-2/TRBV6-3; J gene: TRBJ2-5; clone size: few
CDR3 DNA: TGCGCCAGCAGCTTGGTATTCTCTGGGGCCAACGTCCTGACTTTC; CDR3 protein: CASSLVFSGANVLTF; D gene: -; V gene: TRBV5-1; J gene: TRBJ2-6; clone size: many
CDR3 DNA: TGTGCCAGCAGCGCACTAGCGGGGAAAGAGACCCAGTACTTC; CDR3 protein: CASSALAGKETQYF; D gene: TRBD2; V gene: TRBV7-8; J gene: TRBJ2-5; clone size: few
CDR3 DNA: TGTGCCAGCAGATCTAGGGGGGCTACTAGAGATGAGCAGTACTTC; CDR3 protein: CASRSRGATRDEQYF; D gene: -; V gene: TRBV28; J gene: TRBJ2-7; clone size: -
CDR3 DNA: TGCGCCAGCAGCTTGGAAATGGGGTACAATGAGCAGTTCTTC; CDR3 protein: CASSLEMGYNEQFF; D gene: -; V gene: TRBV5-1; J gene: TRBJ2-1; clone size: few
CDR3 DNA: TGTGCCAGCAGTTTGGTGCAGGGGATCGGGACCCAGTACTTC; CDR3 protein: CASSLVQGIGTQYF; D gene: -; V gene: TRBV12-3/TRBV12-4; J gene: TRBJ2-5; clone size: few
CDR3 DNA: TGCGCCAGCAGCCAAGGCCCTCTGGACTATGGCTACACCTTC; CDR3 protein: CASSQGPLDYGYTF; D gene: -; V gene: TRBV4-3; J gene: TRBJ1-2; clone size: many
CDR3 DNA: TGTGCCAGCCGGATGGGCGCGAGCAATCAGCCCCAGCATTTT; CDR3 protein: CASRMGASNQPQHF; D gene: -; V gene: TRBV6-2/TRBV6-3; J gene: TRBJ1-5; clone size: many
CDR3 DNA: TGTGCCAGCAGCTTACCCCTGCAGGACTACGAGCAGTACTTC; CDR3 protein: CASSLPLQDYEQYF; D gene: -; V gene: TRBV11-2; J gene: TRBJ2-7; clone size: many
CDR3 DNA: TGTGCCACCAGTGAGTGGGTTTTTAATTCACCCCTCCACTTT; CDR3 protein: CATSEWVFNSPLHF; D gene: -; V gene: TRBV24-1; J gene: TRBJ1-6; clone size: few
CDR3 DNA: TGCAGTGCTAGACCGGGACTAGCGGGACCCTACGAGCAGTACTTC; CDR3 protein: CSARPGLAGPYEQYF; D gene: TRBD2; V gene: TRBV20-1; J gene: TRBJ2-7; clone size: few
CDR3 DNA: TGTGCCAGCAGTTACAGACAGGGTGTAGTCTCACCCCTCCACTTT; CDR3 protein: CASSYRQGVVSPLHF; D gene: TRBD1; V gene: TRBV28; J gene: TRBJ1-6; clone size: many